This passage covers 14 T cell receptor beta chains from one sample sequenced in a study of blood T cell repertoires in COVID-19. Only in-frame clones appear in the TCRdb table, and some are missing; sequencing was by immunoSEQ multiplex PCR. This repertoire shows roughly 430,000 clones, 88% found once; its top ten account for roughly 2%. Sequencing used PBMCs or T cells enriched from blood (not recorded which). Receptors were obtained from a woman between 40 and 55 years old with acute COVID-19.

The gene calls are TRBV3-1 (or the pseudogene TRBV3-2) and TRBJ2-1; 11 nucleotides line up with TRBD2. CDR1 and CDR2 from the germline V gene are LGHDT and YNNKEL (reference sequence). The CDR3 spans 16 residues. With V trimmed by 4 bases and J by 4 bases, 6 bases remained unmatched. The DNA of the CDR3 is TGTGCCAGCAGCCCATCCGGACTAGCGGGTTACAATGAGCAGTTCTTC. The encoded protein is CASSPSGLAGYNEQFF.

This clone has more than one count but fewer than ten. This sequence joins TRBV2 and TRBJ1-3, with TRBD1 matching over 7 bases. Trimming cost V 8 bases and J 0 bases; bases outside gene matches: 4. The CDR3 totals 14 residues. CDR1 and CDR2 from the germline V gene are SNHLY and FYNNEI. The CDR3 sequence: CASGGQLSGNTIYF. DNA for the CDR3: TGTGCCAGCGGGGGACAGCTCTCTGGAAACACCATATATTTT.

CDR3 amino acids: CASSRRDRGAWELFF. The CDR3 DNA follows: TGTGCCAGCAGCCGCCGGGACAGGGGCGCGTGGGAACTGTTTTTT. The V and J genes are TRBV3-1 (or the pseudogene TRBV3-2) and TRBJ1-4, with 10 bases matching TRBD1. Germline CDR1 and CDR2: LGHDT and YNNKEL (reference sequence). This CDR3 comprises 15 residues. V lost 4 bases and J lost 12; bases outside the gene matches: 11.

The gene calls are TRBV2 and TRBJ1-5; no clear D gene. CDR1 and CDR2 (germline): SNHLY, FYNNEI. V lost 8 bases to trimming and J lost 7 bases, with 12 bases between them. There are 12 residues in the CDR3. The CDR3: CASGLRSQPQHF. The CDR3 coding sequence is TGTGCCAGCGGGTTGAGGAGCCAGCCCCAGCATTTT.

The chain carries TRBV6-6 and TRBJ1-2; D is unclear. The CDR3 contains 13 residues. V lost 7 bases to trimming and J lost 7 bases, with 16 bases between them. CDR1 is MNHNY and CDR2 is SVGAGI in the germline V gene (reference sequence). The DNA for the CDR3 is TGTGCCAGCACCTGGCCCCCGGGTGCTGGCTACACCTTC. It specifies CASTWPPGAGYTF.

The chain recombines TRBV6-6 with TRBJ1-5, with D maybe TRBD1 (6 bases). Trimming removed 0 bases from V and 2 bases from J, with 11 bases in between. The germline V gene has CDR1 MNHNY and CDR2 SVGAGI (reference sequence). This CDR3 region has 16 residues. CDR3 in amino acids: CASSYSARGGNQPQHF. The CDR3 nucleotides are TGTGCCAGCAGTTACTCGGCCAGGGGTGGCAATCAGCCCCAGCATTTT.

This clone showed up just once. The chain combines TRBV6-5 with TRBJ2-5; D may be TRBD1 (5 bases). Germline V gene lookup returns CDR1 MNHEY and CDR2 SVGAGI. There are 13 residues in the CDR3. Deletions cut 6 bases from V and 1 base from J, with 9 bases between. The CDR3 DNA reads as TGTGCCAGCAGCACTGACAGCCAAGAGACCCAGTACTTC. It specifies CASSTDSQETQYF.

The genes are TRBV5-8 and TRBJ1-1; tentatively, D is TRBD1 (6 bases). There are 14 residues in the CDR3. V lost 1 base, J lost 4 bases, and 11 bases lay in between. Germline V gene lookup returns CDR1 SGHTS and CDR2 YDEGEE. For the CDR3, the DNA is TGTGCCAGCAGCTTGTACAGGGTTGGCACTGAAGCTTTCTTT. It specifies CASSLYRVGTEAFF.

The gene calls are TRBV5-1 and TRBJ1-1, with 8 bases lining up with TRBD1. CDR3 size: 14 residues. The V and J ends lost 0 bases and 3 bases, in that order; junction bases with no gene match: 1. Germline loops: CDR1 SGHRS, CDR2 YFSETQ. The CDR3 protein is CASSLDRGDTEAFF. CDR3 bases: TGCGCCAGCAGCTTGGACAGGGGGGACACTGAAGCTTTCTTT. Full variable domain (rest looked up from reference TRBV5-1 and TRBJ1-1): KAGVTQTPRYLIKTRGQQVTLSCSPISGHRSVSWYQQTPGQGLQFLFEYFSETQRNKGNFPGRFSGRQFSNSRSEMNVSTLELGDSALYLCASSLDRGDTEAFFGQGTRLTVV.

Here the CDR3 DNA reads TGTGCCAGCTCACCAGAGCGGACCAGTGGACCCCAGCATTTT. Its protein product is CASSPERTSGPQHF. The gene calls are TRBV18 and TRBJ1-5, with unresolved D. CDR1 and CDR2 from the germline V gene are KGHSH and LQKENI. This CDR3 comprises 14 residues. Trimming shortened V by 2 bases and J by 10 bases, and 15 bases separated the two germline ends.

In this sample, this clone turned up once. The rearrangement uses TRBV24-1 and TRBJ1-3; D ambiguous. The ends were cut back, 5 bases at V and 0 bases at J, with 4 bases in the middle. The germline CDR1 and CDR2 sequences are KGHDR and SFDVKD. There are 13 residues in the CDR3. CDR3 nucleotide sequence: TGTGCCACCAGTGCCATCTCTGGAAACACCATATATTTT. This gives the protein CATSAISGNTIYF.

This clone has more than one count but fewer than ten. The V call is TRBV6-5, the J call TRBJ2-2; 11 bases are a match to TRBD1. Germline V gene sequence: CDR1 MNHEY, CDR2 SVGAGI. The CDR3 has 15 amino acids. V shed 6 bases, J shed 5 bases, and the junction held 5 bases outside the gene matches. The CDR3 spells CASRPDRGQTGELFF. CDR3 nucleotides: TGTGCCAGCAGACCGGACAGGGGGCAAACCGGGGAGCTGTTTTTT.

This rearrangement joins TRBV15 to TRBJ2-6, with a tentative D call TRBD2 (5 bases). V was shortened by 5 bases and J by 3 bases, with 11 bases between the two germline ends. This CDR3 comprises 15 residues. Germline CDR1 LNHNV, CDR2 YYDKDF (reference sequence). The CDR3 region has the DNA TGTGCCACCAGCCGGACTGGGGTTGGGGCCAACGTCCTGACTTTC. It codes for CATSRTGVGANVLTF.

The rearrangement links TRBV18 to TRBJ2-7, with a tentative D call TRBD2 (6 bases). Germline CDR1 is KGHSH and CDR2 is LQKENI. CDR3 length: 16 residues. V lost 3 bases and J 3 bases, leaving 18 bases between the germline ends. The CDR3 DNA follows: TGTGCCAGCTCACCCCTTTGGGACGGGGGAAGCTACGAGCAGTACTTC. The encoded protein is CASSPLWDGGSYEQYF.